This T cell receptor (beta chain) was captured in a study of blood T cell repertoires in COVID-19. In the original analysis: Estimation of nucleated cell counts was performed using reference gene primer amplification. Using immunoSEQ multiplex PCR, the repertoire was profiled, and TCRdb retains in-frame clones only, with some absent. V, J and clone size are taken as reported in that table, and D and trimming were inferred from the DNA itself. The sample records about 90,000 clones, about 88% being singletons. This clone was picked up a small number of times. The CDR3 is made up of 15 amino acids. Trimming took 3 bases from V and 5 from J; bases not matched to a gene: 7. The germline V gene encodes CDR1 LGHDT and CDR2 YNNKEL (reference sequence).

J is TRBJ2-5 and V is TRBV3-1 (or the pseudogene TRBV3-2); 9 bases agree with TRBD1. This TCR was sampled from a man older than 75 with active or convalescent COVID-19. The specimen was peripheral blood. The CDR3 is CASSQDRGGWETQYF. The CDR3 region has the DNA TGTGCCAGCAGCCAGGACAGGGGAGGGTGGGAGACCCAGTACTTC.